The sample holds one count of the clone carrying this TCR beta chain. This likely traces to a read error, being one base from a far larger clone. At the DNA level, this CDR3 is encoded by other sequences in the same sample as well. The entry originates in a study of shared clonotypes between healthy human individuals. The table came from immunoSEQ multiplex PCR; TCRdb's copy has only in-frame clones and leaves some out. The repertoire holds around 500,000 clones, with about 80% as singletons. The sequence was collected from a woman aged 40 to 55 in good health. Some clones in this sample may be carry-over from other donors' samples. The sequencing sample was made of PBMCs.

CDR3 in DNA: TGTGCCAGCAGCCAAGATGGGGGGTTAGCGGGAGGATACAATGAGCAGTTCTTC. It translates to CASSQDGGLAGGYNEQFF. The chain is built from TRBV4-2 and TRBJ2-1, with 10 bases matching TRBD2. The CDR3 covers 18 residues. Unmatched junction bases numbered 9, after V lost 0 bases and J lost 4 bases. Germline V lookup: CDR1 LGHNA, CDR2 YNFKEQ.